This T cell receptor (beta chain) appears in the sequencing data of a study of T cell repertoires in cytomegalovirus infection (dated by TCRdb to between 2018 and 2020). The study in broad terms: The peptide stimulations were aimed at well-studied HLA-B-restricted epitopes as well as recently identified HLA-C-restricted CMV epitopes, whose presentation resists viral immunomodulation. The HLA type of each donor mattered for the analysis, because public TCR beta signatures pointed to carriage of CMV infection along with the matching HLA type.

What the authors observed across the whole study: Carriers of CMV infection plus the relevant HLA type were discriminated by the cumulative frequency of public TCR beta family members in the study cohort and in an independent approximately 360-donor cohort. The ex vivo response was dominated by HLA-C-restricted CMV-specific TCR beta clonotypes, which also provided the single most frequent clonotype in two of eight donors.

The treatment or condition tag for this specimen amounts to: in vitro stimulation with specific CMV peptide epitopes to enrich CMV-specific T cells. The sequencer listed for this sample is Illumina HiSeq 1500. The public reads were reanalyzed by TCRdb: fastp trimming at Q25, MiXCR alignment, in-frame beta chains only. Rows with one shared CDR3 protein collapse into an entry with the most common genes and DNA. Present in this sample are approximately 81,000 distinct CDR3 sequences, roughly a quarter of which were seen just once. The top ten constitute roughly 50% of the sample. This clonotype was observed many times. The specificity of this receptor is unknown. One base away there is no much larger clone; base qualities are not given. For CDR1 and CDR2, the germline V gene (reference sequence) lists SEHNR and FQNEAQ. V is pared back by 5 bases and J by 7 bases, with 15 bases lying between the germline termini. Including the terminal cysteine and phenylalanine, the CDR3 comprises 15 residues. Solely the CDR3 DNA is kept, with 45 bases framed from the first base.

The sequences come from CD8+ T cells from cultured PBMCs, collected from culture after CMV antigen stimulation. The rearrangement joined TRBV7-9 to TRBJ1-6, with the D segment identity uncertain. The TCR comes from a human donor in good health (CMV status not recorded). Some clones in this sample may be carry-over from other donors' samples. The base sequence is TGTGCCAGCAGCGAAGCTGATACGGGGAATTCACCCCTCCACTTT. It codes for CASSEADTGNSPLHF.